The clone carrying this TCR beta chain has just a few counts. What it binds is unknown. Sequenced by immunoSEQ multiplex PCR; TCRdb stores in-frame clones only, minus some. The repertoire holds under 90,000 clones, with 86% as singletons. This entry belongs to a study of OX40 agonist ivuxolimab in advanced cancers. In the study overall: Patients enrolled in dose escalation were diagnosed with hepatocellular carcinoma, melanoma, renal cell or head and neck cancer.

From germline, CDR1 is WNHNN and CDR2 SYGVQD (reference sequence). V gave up 8 bases and J gave up 7 bases, with 15 bases separating them. The CDR3 runs 13 residues. Study results and limitations: At 0.1 to 3.0 mg/kg, CD4+ and CD8+ blood T cells expanded clonally by week 6.

The chain joins TRBV10-1 to TRBJ1-5; no clear D. The sequencing used CD4+ or CD8+ T cells sorted from blood, collected in a trial of the OX40 agonist ivuxolimab. This sequence originates from an adult with an advanced solid tumor such as melanoma, head and neck, liver or kidney cancer. The CDR3 DNA reads as TGCGCCAGCCCCAAGTGGGTGGACCAGCCCCAGCATTTT. It translates to CASPKWVDQPQHF.